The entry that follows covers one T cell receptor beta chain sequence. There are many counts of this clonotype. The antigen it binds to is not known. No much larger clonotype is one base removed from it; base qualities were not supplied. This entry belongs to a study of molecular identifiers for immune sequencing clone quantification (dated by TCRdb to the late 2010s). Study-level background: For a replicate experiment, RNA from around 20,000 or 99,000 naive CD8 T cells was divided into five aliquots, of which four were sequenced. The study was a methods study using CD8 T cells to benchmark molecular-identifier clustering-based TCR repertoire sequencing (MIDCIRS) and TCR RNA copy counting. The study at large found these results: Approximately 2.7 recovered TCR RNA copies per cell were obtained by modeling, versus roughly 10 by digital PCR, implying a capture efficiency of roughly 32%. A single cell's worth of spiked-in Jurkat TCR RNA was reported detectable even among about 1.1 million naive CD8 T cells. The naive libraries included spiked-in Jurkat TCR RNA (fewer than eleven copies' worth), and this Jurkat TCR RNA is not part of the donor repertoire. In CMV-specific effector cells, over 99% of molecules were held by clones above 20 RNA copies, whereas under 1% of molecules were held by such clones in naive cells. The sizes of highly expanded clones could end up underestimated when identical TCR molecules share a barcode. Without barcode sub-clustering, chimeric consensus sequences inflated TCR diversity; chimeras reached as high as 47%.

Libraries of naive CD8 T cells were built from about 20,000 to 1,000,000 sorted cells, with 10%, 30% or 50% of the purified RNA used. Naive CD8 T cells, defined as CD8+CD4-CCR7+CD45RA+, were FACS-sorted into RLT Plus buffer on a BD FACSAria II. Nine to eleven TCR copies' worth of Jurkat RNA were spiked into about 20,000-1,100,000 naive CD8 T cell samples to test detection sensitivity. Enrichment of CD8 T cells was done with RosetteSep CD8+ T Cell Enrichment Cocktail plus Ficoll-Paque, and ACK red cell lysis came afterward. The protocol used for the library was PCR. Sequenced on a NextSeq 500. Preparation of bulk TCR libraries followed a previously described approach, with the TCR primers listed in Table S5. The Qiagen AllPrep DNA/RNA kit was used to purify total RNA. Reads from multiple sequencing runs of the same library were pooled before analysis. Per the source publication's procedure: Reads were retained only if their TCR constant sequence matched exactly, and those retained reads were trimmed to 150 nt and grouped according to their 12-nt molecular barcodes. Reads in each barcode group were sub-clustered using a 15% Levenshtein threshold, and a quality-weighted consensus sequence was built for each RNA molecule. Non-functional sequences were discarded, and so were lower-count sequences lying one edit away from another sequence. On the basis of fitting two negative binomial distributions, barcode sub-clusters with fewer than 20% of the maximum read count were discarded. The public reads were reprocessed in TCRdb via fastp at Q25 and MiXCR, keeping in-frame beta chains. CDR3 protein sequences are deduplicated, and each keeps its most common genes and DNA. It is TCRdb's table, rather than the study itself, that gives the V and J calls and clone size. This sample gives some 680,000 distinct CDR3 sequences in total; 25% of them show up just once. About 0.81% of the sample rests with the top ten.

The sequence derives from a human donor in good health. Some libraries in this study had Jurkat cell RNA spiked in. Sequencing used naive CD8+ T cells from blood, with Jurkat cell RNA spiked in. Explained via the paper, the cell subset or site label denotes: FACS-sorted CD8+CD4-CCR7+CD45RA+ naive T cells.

For the CDR3, the sequence is CSANTGTGPYEQYF. The nucleotide sequence is TGCAGTGCTAATACCGGGACAGGTCCCTACGAGCAGTACTTC. The chain links TRBV20-1 with TRBJ2-7, with 8 central nucleotides matching TRBD1. Counted from cysteine to phenylalanine, this CDR3 has 14 amino acids. The retained sequence is limited to the CDR3, 42 bases, with the frame set at the first base. Trimming leaves V shorter by 4 bases and J shorter by 2 bases, with the junction holding 7 bases beyond the gene matches. CDR1 DFQATT and CDR2 SNEGSKA were looked up in the germline V gene (reference sequence).